This T cell receptor (beta chain) was sequenced in a study of a mutant IDH1 vaccine in newly diagnosed glioma. The overall study: Investigators started vaccination 4-6 weeks after radiotherapy alone, or with temozolomide cycles. Previous treatment comprised radiotherapy, temozolomide, or both, mostly both.

Clones were sequenced by immunoSEQ multiplex PCR, and TCRdb holds only the in-frame ones, with some missing. The table records 110,000 or so clones, about 90% of them present only once. Germline V gives CDR1 SGDLS, CDR2 YYNGEE. Trimming removed 5 bases from V and 4 bases from J; junction bases left unmatched: 18. The CDR3 loop spans 18 amino acids. In regard to this clone: No antigen is known for it.

Stated time point: week 11, during vaccination. In every dose of vaccine, 300 ug of mutant IDH1 20-mer peptide was given alongside topical imiquimod. The chain combines TRBV9 with TRBJ2-7, with TRBD1 identical over 10 bases. Sample: PBMCs, taken from a glioma patient whose treatment included an IDH1 peptide vaccine. The TCR originated in a woman in her forties or fifties with glioma. The CDR3: CASSLSSRPGQGGYEQYF. In nucleotides, the CDR3 is TGTGCCAGCAGTCTCAGTAGTAGGCCTGGACAGGGGGGATACGAGCAGTACTTC.